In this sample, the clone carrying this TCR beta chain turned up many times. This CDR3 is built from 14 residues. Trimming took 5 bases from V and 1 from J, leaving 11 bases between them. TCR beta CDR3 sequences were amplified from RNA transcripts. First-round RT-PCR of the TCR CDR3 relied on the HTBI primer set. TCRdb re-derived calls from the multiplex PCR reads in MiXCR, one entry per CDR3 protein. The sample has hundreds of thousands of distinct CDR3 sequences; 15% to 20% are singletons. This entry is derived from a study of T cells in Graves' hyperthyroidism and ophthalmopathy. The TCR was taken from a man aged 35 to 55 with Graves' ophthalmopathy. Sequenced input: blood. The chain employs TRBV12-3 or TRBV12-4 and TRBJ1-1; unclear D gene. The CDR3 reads CASSTTPTNTEAFF. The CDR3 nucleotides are TGTGCCAGCAGTACGACACCCACGAACACTGAAGCTTTCTTT.